This T cell receptor (beta chain) was obtained from a study of blood T cell repertoires in COVID-19. Study summary: Resolution of symptoms, clearance, or two negative PCRs was present in recovered Cohort 3 donors. Some COVID-19 samples were acute and others convalescent; all came from the United States, Italy and Spain. Sources were T cells, B-cell-depleted T cells, or PBMCs; the material itself was cDNA or gDNA.

Using immunoSEQ multiplex PCR, the repertoire was profiled, and TCRdb retains in-frame clones only, with some absent. The table records about 210,000 clones, about 88% of them present only once. Sequencing used PBMCs or T cells enriched from blood (not recorded which). This clonotype was obtained from a woman in her thirties or forties in a cohort exposed to, infected with or recovered from COVID-19 (not recorded which).

The CDR3 coding sequence is TGTGCCAGCAGCACCGGACAGGGACCTTATTACGAGCAGTACTTC. Protein product: CASSTGQGPYYEQYF. The gene calls are TRBV5-4 and TRBJ2-7, with 8 nucleotides matching TRBD1. CDR3 length: 15 amino acids. V was pared by 4 bases and J by 4 bases, with 10 bases of the junction left unmatched. Germline lookup yields CDR1 SGHNT and CDR2 YYREEE (reference sequence).